The rows below give T cell receptor beta chains drawn from one sample of a study of post-analysis software for immune sequencing data. TCRdb itself ran the PCR reads through MiXCR, one entry per CDR3 protein. The data contain approximately 630,000 distinct CDR3 sequences, 59% of them seen just once; the ten biggest clones take up about 10%. Sample: blood. All receptors come from a girl between 2 and 10 years old with multiple sclerosis. CDR3s include the opening cysteine and the closing phenylalanine or tryptophan. Fields, in order: V gene, D gene, J gene, clone size, CDR3 DNA, CDR3 protein. A D gene is named only where the DNA matches it firmly. Where a row states a size, it is once, few, many or the class of an expanded clone; other rows omit it.

TRBV12-3/TRBV12-4	NA	TRBJ2-1	NA	TGTGCCAGCAGTTTTAAGGTTGATAATGAGCAGTTCTTC	CASSFKVDNEQFF
TRBV25-1	TRBD2	TRBJ2-1	NA	TGTGCCAGCAGTGGGGGCCTAGCGGCTAGTGAGCAGTTCTTC	CASSGGLAASEQFF
TRBV18	NA	TRBJ2-5	once	TGTGCCAGCTCACCGCTCAGGACGGGAATTCAAGAGACCCAGTACTTC	CASSPLRTGIQETQYF
TRBV10-3	NA	TRBJ1-4	NA	TGTGCCATCAGTGAGGGGGGACGGCCTAATGAAAAACTGTTTTTT	CAISEGGRPNEKLFF
TRBV7-6	TRBD1	TRBJ1-1	few	TGTGCCAGCAGCTCGATACCGGGACAGGGATTCAACACTGAAGCTTTCTTT	CASSSIPGQGFNTEAFF
TRBV6-2/TRBV6-3	NA	TRBJ2-1	NA	TGTGCCAGCAAGGTGGACCTGGGCCTCTACAATGAGCAGTTCTTC	CASKVDLGLYNEQFF
TRBV7-9	TRBD1	TRBJ1-1	NA	TGTGCCAGCAGCTTAGGAGGGGGCGGGCGGACTGAAGCTTTCTTT	CASSLGGGGRTEAFF
TRBV20-1	TRBD1	TRBJ2-7	NA	TGCAGTGCTAGAGATCATGGACAGGCTCGAGAGCAGTACTTC	CSARDHGQAREQYF
TRBV5-6	NA	TRBJ2-1	NA	TGTGCCAGTGGCCTCGGGGAACCCTACAATGAGCAGTTCTTC	CASGLGEPYNEQFF
TRBV7-7	NA	TRBJ2-1	NA	TGTGCTAGCAGCTTAGCTGGCACCGATGAGCAGTTCTTC	CASSLAGTDEQFF
TRBV20-1	TRBD2	TRBJ2-3	NA	TGCAGTGCTAAACTAGCGGGGGCGAGGGATACGCAGTATTTT	CSAKLAGARDTQYF
TRBV9	NA	TRBJ2-3	NA	TGTGCCAGCAGCGAATTAGGGGGGGACACAGATACGCAGTATTTT	CASSELGGDTDTQYF
TRBV5-1	NA	TRBJ2-1	NA	TGCGCCAGCAGCTTGGCCAACGGGAACTCCTACAATGAGCAGTTCTTC	CASSLANGNSYNEQFF
TRBV5-1	NA	TRBJ2-2	NA	TGCGCCAGCACAAGGGCAGGGACGAACACCGGGGAGCTGTTTTTT	CASTRAGTNTGELFF
TRBV27	TRBD1	TRBJ1-5	NA	TGTGCCAGCAGTCAAGGGGGCGGCAATCAGCCCCAGCATTTT	CASSQGGGNQPQHF
TRBV5-6	NA	TRBJ2-3	NA	TGTGCCAGCAGCTTGGGGGCGGGGATGACAGATACGCAGTATTTT	CASSLGAGMTDTQYF
TRBV27	NA	TRBJ2-1	NA	TGTGCCAGCAGTTTATCCCCGGGTCTCTACAATGAGCAGTTCTTC	CASSLSPGLYNEQFF
TRBV12-3/TRBV12-4	TRBD2	TRBJ2-3	NA	TGTGCCAGCAGTTTATCGGCGGGGGGGCAGGCAGATACGCAGTATTTT	CASSLSAGGQADTQYF
TRBV5-1	NA	TRBJ2-1	NA	TGCGCCAGCAGCTTGGTCCATTTTATGGATGAGCAGTTCTTC	CASSLVHFMDEQFF
TRBV6-5	TRBD2	TRBJ2-1	NA	TGTGCCAGCAGTTACGCCATAGCGGGGGTAGGGAATGAGCAGTTCTTC	CASSYAIAGVGNEQFF
TRBV20-1	NA	TRBJ2-1	NA	TGCAGTGCTAGAATCGTCGAGGACAATGAGCAGTTCTTC	CSARIVEDNEQFF
TRBV4-1	TRBD1	TRBJ1-6	few	TGCGCCAGCAGCCAACCGACAGGGTCAAATTCACCCCTCCACTTT	CASSQPTGSNSPLHF
TRBV12-3/TRBV12-4	TRBD1	TRBJ1-4	NA	TGTGCCAGCAGTCGACGGGACAGGGGAAATGAAAAACTGTTTTTT	CASSRRDRGNEKLFF
TRBV10-3	NA	TRBJ2-1	NA	TGTGCCATCAGTGAGGGTTATAGGGGGTCGGAGCAGTTCTTC	CAISEGYRGSEQFF
TRBV12-3/TRBV12-4	NA	TRBJ1-3	NA	TGTGCCAGCAGCAGCCTGTCTGGAAACACCATATATTTT	CASSSLSGNTIYF
TRBV7-8	NA	TRBJ2-6	NA	TGTGCCAGCAGCTTAACTGTTAGGGGTGGCGGGGCCAACGTCCTGACTTTC	CASSLTVRGGGANVLTF
TRBV20-1	TRBD2	TRBJ2-1	NA	TGCAGTGCTGCTAGCGGGTGGGAATACGATGAGCAGTTCTTC	CSAASGWEYDEQFF
TRBV29-1	NA	TRBJ2-7	NA	TGCAGCGTTGGTCCCAGGGGTGGCTACGAGCAGTACTTC	CSVGPRGGYEQYF
TRBV6-5	NA	TRBJ1-2	NA	TGTGCCAGCAGTTACAGGACGGAACCGTATGGCTACACCTTC	CASSYRTEPYGYTF
TRBV11-2	NA	TRBJ2-5	NA	TGTGCCAGCAGGGACATGCGGGTTCAAGAGACCCAGTACTTC	CASRDMRVQETQYF
TRBV5-1	TRBD1	TRBJ1-2	NA	TGCGCCAGCAGCTGGGAAGGGACAGGGGGCCAAGGCTATGGCTACACCTTC	CASSWEGTGGQGYGYTF
TRBV29-1	NA	TRBJ1-2	few	TGCAGCGTTGAAGGGGGCTACTATGGCTACACCTTC	CSVEGGYYGYTF
TRBV20-1	TRBD2	TRBJ2-1	few	TGCAGTGCTAGAGATCCGCGACTAGCGGAGTACAATGAGCAGTTCTTC	CSARDPRLAEYNEQFF
TRBV5-1	NA	TRBJ1-1	NA	TGCGCCAGCAGCTTCATACCACAGGTGACGAACACTGAAGCTTTCTTT	CASSFIPQVTNTEAFF
TRBV15	NA	TRBJ2-4	NA	TGTGCCACCAGGGACCGGGACATAGCCAAAAACATTCAGTACTTC	CATRDRDIAKNIQYF
TRBV5-5	NA	TRBJ1-5	few	TGTGCCAGCAGCCCCCGGACCGGTACGGGGGAATCCCAGCATTTT	CASSPRTGTGESQHF
TRBV27	TRBD1	TRBJ2-7	few	TGTGCCAGCAGTTTTGGCGGACAGGGATCAGAGCAGTACTTC	CASSFGGQGSEQYF